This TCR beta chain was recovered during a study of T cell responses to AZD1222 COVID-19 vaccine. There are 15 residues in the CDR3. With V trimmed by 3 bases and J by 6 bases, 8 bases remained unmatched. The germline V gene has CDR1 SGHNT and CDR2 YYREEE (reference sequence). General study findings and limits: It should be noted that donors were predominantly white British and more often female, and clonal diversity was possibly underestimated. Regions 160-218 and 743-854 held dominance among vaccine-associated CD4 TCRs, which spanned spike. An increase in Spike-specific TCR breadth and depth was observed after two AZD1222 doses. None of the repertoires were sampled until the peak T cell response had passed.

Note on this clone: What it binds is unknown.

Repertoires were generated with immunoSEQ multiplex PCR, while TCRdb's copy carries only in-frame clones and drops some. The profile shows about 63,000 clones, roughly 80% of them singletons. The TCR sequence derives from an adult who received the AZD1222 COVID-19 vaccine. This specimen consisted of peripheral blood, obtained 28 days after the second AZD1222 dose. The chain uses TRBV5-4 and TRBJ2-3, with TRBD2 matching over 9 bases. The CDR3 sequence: CASSSVRGGGDTQYF. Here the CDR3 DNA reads TGTGCCAGCAGCTCTGTGCGGGGGGGCGGGGATACGCAGTATTTT.